There are a few counts of the clone carrying this TCR beta chain. What it recognizes is unknown. The lymph nodes were axillary draining lymph nodes from breast cancer patients. The sample originates from a study of breast tumors, draining lymph nodes, adjacent tissues. The study's findings and limits: Luminal-like breast cancer showed significantly greater tumor-nontumor repertoire similarity than basal-like breast cancer did.

The CDR3 is 12 residues long. Germline lookup yields CDR1 KGHSH and CDR2 LQKENI. V gave up 10 bases and J gave up 2 bases, with 9 bases separating them. MiXCR was run by TCRdb on the multiplex PCR reads, yielding one entry per CDR3 protein. Among roughly 80,000 distinct CDR3 sequences listed, roughly 20% were seen once. Sequenced material: axillary lymph node tissue. This sequence joins TRBV18 and TRBJ1-5; D is uncertain. This receptor was taken from a female donor with breast cancer. Some clones in this sample may be carry-over from other donors' samples. In DNA, the CDR3 is TGTGCCACCGGGAGGCGCAATCAGCCCCAGCATTTT. Translating gives CATGRRNQPQHF.